The sequence of this T cell receptor beta chain was determined in a study of Graves' ophthalmopathy and Graves' hyperthyroidism. The hyperthyroidism patients had a new diagnosis of under 2 months' duration and were aged 18 to 65. Other autoimmune disease, uncontrolled infection, pregnancy and lactation led to exclusion. A diagnosis was made from clinical symptoms together with serum thyroxine, TRAb, thyroid ultrasound and orbital computed tomography. The PBMCs had their origin in roughly 9.8 ml of fresh peripheral blood. Scientists amplified the TCR beta CDR3 regions from RNA transcripts. First-round RT-PCR used HTBI primers; second-round multiplex PCR followed. TCRdb itself ran the multiplex PCR reads through MiXCR, one entry per CDR3 protein. The sample yields fewer than 650,000 distinct CDR3 sequences, about 20% seen once. This clonotype was picked up many times. Germline CDR1 and CDR2: LNHDA and SQIVND (reference sequence). CDR3 size: 14 residues. Trimming took off 9 bases at V and 1 base at J, with 12 bases between the two ends.

The TCR was taken from a woman aged 18 to 35 with stable Graves' hyperthyroidism. Some clones in this sample may be carry-over from other donors' samples. The sequencing sample was made of peripheral blood. The V gene is TRBV19, the J gene TRBJ2-2; D ambiguous. Here the CDR3 DNA reads TGTGCCAGCAGTTTAGGGCAGAACACCGGGGAGCTGTTTTTT. Amino acid sequence: CASSLGQNTGELFF.